Below are 10 T cell receptor beta chains sequenced from a single sample in a study of radiation and T cells in renal cell carcinoma (dated by TCRdb to the early 2020s). Taken with the paper, the label for time point translates to: baseline pretreatment blood. The treatment or condition tag for this specimen amounts to: 15 Gy SBRT to primary tumor, nephrectomy 4 weeks later. The library was prepared using the immunoSEQ multiplex PCR assay. TCRdb re-hosts the immuneACCESS table, in-frame sequences only. Its copies lack some clones; in the studies checked, an unresolved V gene accounts for under half of them, and the cause for the rest is not known. The sample table holds around 140,000 clones, of which over 80% were seen once. The ten largest make up around a quarter of the sample. The sequences come from blood, collected from a patient whose treatment included radiotherapy and nephrectomy. The receptors were gathered from a woman in her forties or fifties with renal cell carcinoma.

The genes are TRBV28 and TRBJ1-1; TRBD1 matches 7 bases. CDR1 MDHEN and CDR2 SYDVKM come from the germline V gene. The CDR3 totals 14 residues. The V and J ends lost 5 bases and 7 bases, in that order; junction bases with no gene match: 10. CDR3 in amino acids: CASSPGQARGEAFF. CDR3 nucleotides: TGTGCCAGCAGTCCCGGACAGGCGCGGGGTGAAGCTTTCTTT.

The rearrangement links TRBV27 to TRBJ2-2, with D hard to call. Trimming pared 5 bases from V and 0 bases from J, leaving 7 bases between. Germline lookup yields CDR1 MNHEY and CDR2 SMNVEV (reference sequence). The CDR3 totals 14 residues. In DNA form, the CDR3 reads TGTGCCAGCAGTCCCACCGCGAACACCGGGGAGCTGTTTTTT. Translation gives CASSPTANTGELFF.

This clone was seen once. J is TRBJ1-5 and V is TRBV5-6; D is ambiguous. The CDR3 covers 13 residues. The germline gives CDR1 SGHDT, CDR2 YYEEEE. V lost 4 bases to trimming and J lost 3 bases, with 8 bases between them. CDR3: CASSRTTNQPQHF. For the CDR3, the DNA is TGTGCCAGCAGCCGAACTACCAATCAGCCCCAGCATTTT.

This CDR3 is CASSLDIITYGYTF. For the CDR3, the DNA is TGTGCCAGCAGCTTAGATATTATAACCTATGGCTACACCTTC. The chain is built from TRBV7-2 and TRBJ1-2; D is unclear. CDR1 and CDR2 from the germline V gene are SGHTA and FQGNSA. The CDR3 sequence is 14 residues long. With 1 base removed from V and 4 bases from J, the gap between germline ends came to 10 bases.

This chain joins TRBV19 and TRBJ2-2, with TRBD1 identical over 9 bases. The germline gives CDR1 LNHDA, CDR2 SQIVND (reference sequence). J lost 1 base, V lost 10 bases, and 7 bases had no gene match. This CDR3 is 15 amino acids long. CDR3 residues: CATTGTGLNTGELFF. CDR3 nucleotides: TGTGCCACTACTGGGACAGGGCTGAACACCGGGGAGCTGTTTTTT.

This chain connects TRBV27 to TRBJ2-2, with a tentative D call TRBD2 (6 bases). The CDR3 covers 14 residues. With 3 bases removed from V and 4 bases from J, the gap between germline ends came to 9 bases. From germline, CDR1 is MNHEY and CDR2 SMNVEV (reference sequence). CDR3 in DNA: TGTGCCAGCAGTTTGGCGGGGCCCACCGGGGAGCTGTTTTTT. Amino acid sequence: CASSLAGPTGELFF.

The CDR3 DNA is TGTGCCAGCAGCTTATCACAGGGCCAAGAGACCCAGTACTTC. Protein sequence: CASSLSQGQETQYF. The chain is built from TRBV7-8 and TRBJ2-5, with D possibly TRBD1 on 6 matching bases. The V end was cut by 2 bases, the J end by 1 base, with 8 bases between. In germline, CDR1 is SGHVS, CDR2 FQNEAQ. CDR3 length: 14 residues.

This clone was observed once. The sample has other DNA sequences that encode this CDR3 too. The V call is TRBV7-2, the J call TRBJ2-3; unclear D gene. CDR3 length: 13 amino acids. In germline, CDR1 is SGHTA, CDR2 FQGNSA. V dropped 1 base and J dropped 4 bases, with 6 bases sitting between them. The CDR3 nucleotides are TGTGCCAGCAGCTTAGGGGCAGCAGATACGCAGTATTTT. Translating it yields CASSLGAADTQYF.

The chain joins TRBV19 to TRBJ2-3; unclear D gene. The CDR3 contains 14 residues. Germline V CDR1 and CDR2: LNHDA, SQIVND (reference sequence). Trimming cost V 3 bases and J 5 bases, with 12 bases left between them. CDR3 amino acids: CASSMSGIGDTQYF. In DNA, the CDR3 is TGTGCCAGTAGTATGTCCGGAATTGGAGATACGCAGTATTTT.

V and J are TRBV7-3 and TRBJ2-2, with D possibly being TRBD1 (6 bases). Looked up from germline, CDR1 is SGHTA and CDR2 is FQGTGA. V was cut by 5 bases and J by 2 bases, with 15 bases left in between. The CDR3 has 16 amino acids. The CDR3 protein is CASSLGGGLNTGELFF. Written as DNA, the CDR3 is TGTGCCAGCAGCCTCGGTGGGGGCCTAAACACCGGGGAGCTGTTTTTT.